Below, 24 T cell receptor beta chains from the same sample are listed, as sequenced in a study of regulatory T cells in long-lasting Graves disease. Time point meaning: persistent/refractory GD, antithyroid drugs over 5 years with positive TRAb. The TCR library used RNA extracted from PBMCs. Both iRepertoire HTBI primers and Arm-PCR of CDR3 regions were used to build the TCR beta libraries. Via MiXCR, TCRdb re-called the multiplex PCR reads, giving one row per CDR3 protein. The table lists 500,000 to 800,000 distinct CDR3 sequences, about 30% of them singletons, with about 40% in the top ten. Sequenced material: peripheral blood mononuclear cells (PBMCs), taken when the disease was refractory, from a patient treated with antithyroid drugs. The receptors come from a female donor with Graves disease.

The chain uses TRBV6-2 or TRBV6-3 and TRBJ1-1; TRBD1 might be the D (5 bases). The CDR3 contains 13 residues. Deletions cut 11 bases from V and 1 base from J, with 14 bases between. CDR1 MNHEY and CDR2 SVGEGT come from the germline V gene. The DNA of the CDR3 is TGTGCCGCGACCGGGGCTCCGAACACTGAAGCTTTCTTT. Amino acid sequence: CAATGAPNTEAFF.

Regarding this clonotype: The junction differs from germline at one of its ends, possibly a read error. The rearrangement joins TRBV7-2 to TRBJ1-5; unclear D gene. Per the germline V gene, CDR1 is SGHTA and CDR2 is FQGNSA. The CDR3 totals 14 residues. CDR3 sequence: CASSSTLINKPQHF. CDR3 in DNA: TGTGCCAGCAGCTCTACCCTTATCAATAAGCCCCAGCATTTT.

Regarding this clonotype: In this CDR3 the conserved last residue, phenylalanine or tryptophan, is missing, so a read error is likely. The chain couples TRBV3-1 to TRBJ2-7, with 7 bases lining up with TRBD2. Germline V lookup: CDR1 LGHDT, CDR2 YNNKEL (reference sequence). The V and J ends lost 1 base and 3 bases, in that order; junction bases with no gene match: 3. CDR3 length equals 14 residues. CDR3 sequence: CASSQVPSGYEQYL. The CDR3 bases are TGTGCCAGCAGCCAAGTACCTAGCGGCTACGAGCAGTACCTC.

The chain employs TRBV6-1 and TRBJ2-2, with 7 bases aligning to TRBD2. V lost 10 bases, J lost 2 bases, and 7 bases stayed unmatched. The length of the CDR3 is 14 residues. CDR1 and CDR2 (germline): MNHNS, SASEGT. The CDR3, as DNA: TGTGCCACCCGAGCGGGGTATAACACCGGGGAGCTGTTTTTT. Amino acids: CATRAGYNTGELFF.

This clonotype was observed a handful of times. This rearrangement joins TRBV6-4 to TRBJ2-2; tentatively, D is TRBD1 (5 bases). Germline lookup yields CDR1 MRHNA and CDR2 SNTAGT. V lost 0 bases to trimming and J lost 6 bases, with 17 bases between them. This CDR3 is 17 amino acids long. CDR3 sequence reads: CASSDSVLGAYAGELFF. The DNA of the CDR3 is TGTGCCAGCAGTGACTCGGTCCTAGGGGCGTACGCCGGGGAGCTGTTTTTT.

This clonotype was counted only a few times. The genes are TRBV30 and TRBJ1-1; a weak D match, TRBD1 (5 bases). Germline V gene data show CDR1 as GTSNPN and CDR2 as SVGIG (reference sequence). V was clipped by 1 base and J by 0 bases, with 9 bases between them. The length of the CDR3 is 14 residues. In DNA, the CDR3 is TGTGCCTGGAGTGCAGGGTTCATGAACACTGAAGCTTTCTTT. Its translation: CAWSAGFMNTEAFF.

The sample holds a few counts of this clonotype. This sequence joins TRBV19 and TRBJ1-1; D call uncertain. The CDR3 runs to 12 residues. Germline CDR1 LNHDA, CDR2 SQIVND (reference sequence). Trimming stripped 3 bases from V and 1 base from J, with 3 bases between. This CDR3 reads CASSMWNTEAFF. CDR3 sequence (DNA): TGTGCCAGTAGTATGTGGAACACTGAAGCTTTCTTT.

The sample holds a few counts of this clonotype. The chain joins TRBV24-1 to TRBJ1-5, with 7 bases that match TRBD1. J was trimmed by 6 bases and V by 4 bases; bases with no gene match: 11. The V gene's germline CDR1 is KGHDR and CDR2 SFDVKD. CDR3 size: 16 residues. CDR3 bases: TGTGCCACCAGTGAGGGACAGTCCCCTTTTGGTCAGCCCCAGCATTTT. It translates to CATSEGQSPFGQPQHF.

About this clonotype itself: One junction end does not reproduce the germline sequence, and a read error may be involved. This chain connects TRBV7-3 to TRBJ2-1; possibly TRBD2 for D (6 bases). The germline CDR1 and CDR2 sequences are SGHTA and FQGTGA. The CDR3 runs 15 residues. CDR3 loop: CASSLGTYSDNEQFF. CDR3 DNA sequence: TGTGCCAGCAGCTTGGGGACTTACTCCGACAATGAGCAGTTCTTC.

In its sample, this clonotype was seen once. It is likely a read error, because the conserved phenylalanine at the end of the CDR3 is missing. V gene TRBV6-9 combines with J gene TRBJ1-5; no clear D. The CDR3 loop spans 14 amino acids. Trimming removed 3 bases from V and 5 bases from J, with 11 bases in between. CDR1 is MNHGY, CDR2 SVAAGI, per germline. This CDR3 is CASSYSRADQPQHS. The CDR3 DNA reads TGTGCCAGCAGTTACTCTAGGGCGGATCAGCCCCAGCATTCT.

This clonotype was picked up a small number of times. The rearrangement uses TRBV20-1 and TRBJ2-7; 14 bases align to TRBD2. The CDR3 loop spans 17 amino acids. Germline loops: CDR1 DFQATT, CDR2 SNEGSKA (reference sequence). V shed 4 bases and J 6 bases; nucleotides not matched to a gene: 14. CDR3 coding DNA: TGCAGTGCTAACCCACCGGGACTAGCGGGAGAACGCCCCGAGCAGTACTTC. It yields the protein CSANPPGLAGERPEQYF.

This clonotype was picked up one time. This rearrangement joins TRBV9 to TRBJ2-1, with TRBD2 identical over 8 bases. The CDR3 runs to 14 residues. V lost 0 bases, J lost 7 bases, and 3 bases stayed unmatched. CDR1 is SGDLS and CDR2 is YYNGEE in the germline V gene. CDR3 protein: CASSVAGGENEQFF. The CDR3 region has the DNA TGTGCCAGCAGCGTAGCGGGAGGGGAGAATGAGCAGTTCTTC.

Only a few counts were recorded for this clonotype. V usage is TRBV6-1 and J usage is TRBJ1-6; TRBD1 might be the D (5 bases). There are 15 residues in the CDR3. Trimming cost V 7 bases and J 10 bases, with 20 bases left between them. Germline CDR1 and CDR2: MNHNS and SASEGT. The CDR3 coding sequence is TGTGCCAGCAACCCGACTCCCAGCCGGGACTCACCCCTCCACTTT. Its protein product is CASNPTPSRDSPLHF.

J is TRBJ1-5 and V is TRBV4-1, with D hard to call. CDR3 size: 17 residues. The germline V gene has CDR1 MGHRA and CDR2 YSYEKL. Trimming took off 0 bases at V and 0 bases at J, with 12 bases between the two ends. CDR3 DNA sequence: TGCGCCAGCAGCCAAGATCTGGGTAGTCATAGCAATCAGCCCCAGCATTTT. Translating it yields CASSQDLGSHSNQPQHF.

The V and J genes are TRBV5-1 and TRBJ1-4, with a possible D match to TRBD1 (6 bases). The CDR3 totals 13 residues. CDR1 and CDR2 from the germline V gene are SGHRS and YFSETQ. The V end lost 5 bases, the J end lost 8 bases, and 13 bases lay between the germline ends. In DNA form, the CDR3 reads TGCGCCAGCAGGACGGCAGGGGTGGAAAAACTGTTTTTT. This sequence encodes CASRTAGVEKLFF.

This clonotype was seen only a few times. The chain recombines TRBV27 with TRBJ1-1; possibly TRBD1 for D (6 bases). Trimming removed 2 bases from V and 1 base from J, with 11 bases in between. The CDR3 sequence is 15 residues long. The germline V gene has CDR1 MNHEY and CDR2 SMNVEV (reference sequence). This CDR3 is CASSLPGTPNTEAFF. CDR3 nucleotides: TGTGCCAGCAGTTTACCCGGGACACCGAACACTGAAGCTTTCTTT.

The chain is built from TRBV11-2 and TRBJ2-1, with 8 bases fitting TRBD1. The germline CDR1 and CDR2 sequences are SGHAT and FQNNGV. There are 15 residues in the CDR3. The trim removed 4 bases at V and 8 bases at J, leaving 10 bases unmatched. CDR3 sequence (DNA): TGTGCCAGCAGCTCCAAGACAGGGGCGAACCATGAGCAGTTCTTC. Amino acid sequence: CASSSKTGANHEQFF.

This clonotype was counted once. The genes are TRBV19 and TRBJ1-6, with a possible D match to TRBD1 (5 bases). The CDR3 runs 15 residues. Per the germline V gene, CDR1 is LNHDA and CDR2 is SQIVND (reference sequence). Between the trimmed V and J ends, which lost 7 bases and 9 bases, there was a span of 19 bases. CDR3 coding DNA: TGTGCCAGTACCCCAAAGACGGGACGGGGTTCACCCCTCCACTTT. This sequence encodes CASTPKTGRGSPLHF.

J is TRBJ2-7 and V is TRBV12-3 or TRBV12-4; D gene uncertain. The CDR3 has 13 amino acids. The V end lost 1 base, the J end lost 4 bases, and 8 bases lay between the germline ends. The CDR3 DNA reads TGTGCCAGCAGTTTAGAGAGCAGGTACGAGCAGTACTTC. This codes for CASSLESRYEQYF.

V and J are TRBV3-1 and TRBJ1-3; D remains unclear. There are 16 residues in the CDR3. The ends were cut back, 0 bases at V and 0 bases at J, with 9 bases in the middle. The germline V gene has CDR1 LGHDT and CDR2 YNNKEL (reference sequence). Here the CDR3 DNA reads TGTGCCAGCAGCCAAGATCCATTTCTCTCTGGAAACACCATATATTTT. Its translation is CASSQDPFLSGNTIYF.

A remark on this clonotype: Relative to the germline gene, one junction end is altered; a read error may explain this. V is TRBV12-3 or TRBV12-4 and J is TRBJ1-4, with a tentative D call TRBD1 (5 bases). The CDR3 runs 15 residues. CDR3 DNA sequence: TGTGCCAGCAGTCCTCTGGGACGGAATAATGAAAAACTGCTTTTT. It translates to CASSPLGRNNEKLLF.

The V and J genes are TRBV3-1 and TRBJ2-7, with D maybe TRBD2 (6 bases). This CDR3 has 15 amino acids. V dropped 4 bases and J dropped 0 bases, with 13 bases sitting between them. In germline, CDR1 is LGHDT, CDR2 YNNKEL (reference sequence). CDR3 sequence (DNA): TGTGCCAGCAGCCGAGGACTAAGCCCCTCCTACGAGCAGTACTTC. This translates into CASSRGLSPSYEQYF.

This clonotype has a handful of counts. This sequence joins TRBV19 and TRBJ1-5; 7 bases match TRBD1. The CDR3 has 17 residues. Germline V gene sequence: CDR1 LNHDA, CDR2 SQIVND (reference sequence). Trimming at V came to 5 bases and at J to 1 base, leaving 11 bases not matched to a gene. The CDR3 loop is CASSRDPGTVSNQPQHF. The CDR3 DNA reads TGTGCCAGTAGTCGGGACCCCGGGACAGTCAGCAATCAGCCCCAGCATTTT.

Turning to this clonotype: One junction end does not reproduce the germline sequence, and a read error may be involved. The rearrangement links TRBV28 to TRBJ1-2; 7 nucleotides match TRBD1. Germline CDR1 MDHEN, CDR2 SYDVKM. The CDR3 spans 15 residues. The CDR3 DNA reads TGTGCCAGCAGCCCTGACAGGGCCGGGCCCTATGGCTACGCCTTC. Translation: CASSPDRAGPYGYAF.